This TCR beta chain appears in the sequencing data of a study of blood T cell repertoires in COVID-19. The V end lost 5 bases, the J end lost 3 bases, and 14 bases lay between the germline ends. Germline V gene lookup returns CDR1 MRHNA and CDR2 SNTAGT. CDR3 length equals 14 residues. The data were produced by immunoSEQ multiplex PCR, yet TCRdb's version contains in-frame clones alone and is incomplete. The repertoire holds roughly 180,000 clones, with about 70% as singletons. This clone showed up just a few times. The chain combines TRBV6-4 with TRBJ2-7; D may be TRBD1 (5 bases). The receptor was isolated from a woman aged 50 to 60 with active or convalescent COVID-19. The sequencing sample was made of peripheral blood. The CDR3 sequence: CASSSRQQVYEQYF. CDR3 DNA: TGTGCCAGCAGTTCTCGACAGCAAGTCTACGAGCAGTACTTC.